This is a list of T cell receptor beta chains from one sample in a study of post-analysis software for immune sequencing data. TCRdb itself ran the PCR reads through MiXCR, one entry per CDR3 protein. The sample includes some 450,000 distinct CDR3 sequences, roughly 45% of them seen just once. The sample taken for sequencing was blood. The receptors derive from a girl between 5 and 17 years old with multiple sclerosis. Both conserved end residues are part of each CDR3. D genes are given only for firm matches. The size entry is marked missing in some rows and otherwise reads once, few, many or a size class.

>NA|TRBV7-2|TRBJ2-7|TRBD1
CASSLDRAGEQYF
TGTGCCAGCAGCTTGGACAGGGCTGGCGAGCAGTACTTC
>NA|TRBV28|TRBJ1-2|TRBD1
CASSWGTGTGYTF
TGTGCCAGCAGTTGGGGGACAGGGACGGGCTACACCTTC
>few|TRBV4-2|TRBJ2-1|NA
CASSEEGVDEQFF
TGTGCCAGCAGCGAAGAGGGCGTGGATGAGCAGTTCTTC
>many|TRBV4-3|TRBJ1-2|NA
CASSQDLAGRGGYGYTF
TGCGCCAGCAGCCAAGATCTTGCAGGGAGAGGAGGCTATGGCTACACCTTC
>few|TRBV4-1|TRBJ1-2|NA
CASSQAAVWLSDYGYTF
TGCGCCAGCAGCCAAGCAGCTGTATGGCTCTCTGACTATGGCTACACCTTC
>once|TRBV2|TRBJ1-1|NA
CASSGGVMNTEAFF
TGTGCCAGCAGTGGTGGGGTGATGAACACTGAAGCTTTCTTT
>NA|TRBV4-2|TRBJ1-5|NA
CASSQGGGYSNQPQHF
TGTGCCAGCAGCCAAGGGGGCGGGTATAGCAATCAGCCCCAGCATTTT
>NA|TRBV20-1|TRBJ2-7|NA
CSARGSSSYEQYF
TGCAGTGCTAGAGGTTCTAGCTCTTACGAGCAGTACTTC
>NA|TRBV7-6|TRBJ1-5|TRBD1
CASSSGQGSNQPQHF
TGTGCCAGCAGCTCGGGACAGGGAAGCAATCAGCCCCAGCATTTT
>NA|TRBV20-1|TRBJ2-1|NA
CSARDLQDNEQFF
TGCAGTGCTAGAGATCTACAGGACAATGAGCAGTTCTTC